Below, 26 T cell receptor beta chains from the same sample are listed, as sequenced in a study of shared clonotypes between healthy human individuals. Naive CD8 cells, CD45RO-negative and positively selected for CCR7, excluded terminally differentiated effector memory CD45RA+ cells. Repertoires were generated with immunoSEQ multiplex PCR, while TCRdb's copy carries only in-frame clones and drops some. The sample lists over 2 million clones, about 95% seen once, with roughly 1.1% in the top ten. The sequencing input was naive CD8+ T cells sorted from blood. All receptors come from a man in his late teens or twenties in good health.

This chain joins TRBV15 and TRBJ1-4; TRBD1 is a possible D gene (6 bases). The CDR3 is made up of 17 amino acids. CDR1 and CDR2 from the germline V gene are LNHNV and YYDKDF (reference sequence). The V and J ends lost 0 bases and 3 bases respectively, with 14 bases between them. The CDR3 spells CATSRDLGARANEKLFF. DNA for the CDR3: TGTGCCACCAGCAGAGATTTGGGGGCCCGAGCTAATGAAAAACTGTTTTTT.

The chain couples TRBV11-2 to TRBJ1-6; TRBD1 matches at 8 bases. Looked up from germline, CDR1 is SGHAT and CDR2 is FQNNGV. The CDR3 runs 16 residues. V lost 1 base and J lost 7; bases outside the gene matches: 6. The CDR3, as DNA: TGTGCCAGCAGCTTAGCCGGGGCAGGGGGCAATTCACCCCTCCACTTT. This sequence encodes CASSLAGAGGNSPLHF.

The chain employs TRBV13 and TRBJ2-2, with D possibly TRBD1 on 6 matching bases. Germline-derived CDR1 and CDR2 are PRHDT and FYEKMQ (reference sequence). Trimming stripped 0 bases from V and 3 bases from J, with 8 bases between. There are 15 residues in the CDR3. The CDR3, as DNA: TGTGCCAGCAGCTTAGGGACAGGCTACACCGGGGAGCTGTTTTTT. Translated: CASSLGTGYTGELFF.

The chain combines TRBV29-1 with TRBJ2-7; D gene ambiguous. The CDR3 covers 14 residues. With 2 bases removed from V and 0 bases from J, the gap between germline ends came to 11 bases. Per the germline V gene, CDR1 is SQVTM and CDR2 is ANQGSEA. The CDR3 DNA reads as TGCAGCGTTGAAAACGGTGCGGCCTCCTACGAGCAGTACTTC. Encoded protein: CSVENGAASYEQYF.

The V call is TRBV2, the J call TRBJ2-7, with 9 bases lining up with TRBD2. The germline CDR1 and CDR2 sequences are SNHLY and FYNNEI. The junction had 11 bases not matched to a gene; V was cut back by 6 bases and J by 5 bases. This CDR3 has 15 amino acids. CDR3: CASSLETSGRDEQYF. The CDR3 coding sequence is TGTGCCAGCAGCCTAGAGACTAGCGGTCGTGACGAGCAGTACTTC.

V usage is TRBV7-9 and J usage is TRBJ2-5, with 7 bases matching TRBD2. The V gene's germline CDR1 is SEHNR and CDR2 FQNEAQ (reference sequence). This CDR3 region has 15 residues. The V gene end was trimmed by 5 bases and the J gene end by 5 bases; junction bases not matched to a gene: 11. CDR3 protein: CASSTGGLGWETQYF. Here the CDR3 DNA reads TGTGCCAGCAGCACGGGAGGCTTGGGGTGGGAGACCCAGTACTTC.

The V gene is TRBV6-1, the J gene TRBJ1-4; TRBD1 aligns across 7 bases. Germline CDR1 and CDR2: MNHNS and SASEGT. This CDR3 region has 13 residues. The junction had 7 bases not matched to a gene; V was cut back by 3 bases and J by 12 bases. For the CDR3, the DNA is TGTGCCAGCAGTGATTGGGAGGGGGCGGAACTGTTTTTT. Its translation: CASSDWEGAELFF.

The chain's CDR3 is CASTPFLVPSEDEQFF. The CDR3 region has the DNA TGTGCCAGCACGCCTTTTCTTGTCCCTAGCGAGGATGAGCAGTTCTTC. This sequence joins TRBV7-9 and TRBJ2-1, with D possibly TRBD2 on 6 matching bases. Trimming stripped 7 bases from V and 8 bases from J, with 24 bases between. The CDR3 is 16 amino acids. CDR1 is SEHNR and CDR2 is FQNEAQ in the germline V gene (reference sequence).

In this sample, this clone turned up once. This chain uses TRBV19 with TRBJ2-2; 10 bases are shared with TRBD2. Germline V lookup: CDR1 LNHDA, CDR2 SQIVND (reference sequence). J gave up 3 bases and V 2 bases, and 3 bases lay outside the gene matches. This CDR3 is built from 16 residues. The CDR3: CASSISAGGYTGELFF. In DNA, the CDR3 is TGTGCCAGTAGTATATCAGCGGGAGGGTACACCGGGGAGCTGTTTTTT.

The V gene is TRBV2, the J gene TRBJ2-7, with D unclear. Trimming took 2 bases from V and 3 from J, leaving 11 bases between them. The germline V gene encodes CDR1 SNHLY and CDR2 FYNNEI. The CDR3 spans 14 residues. CDR3 nucleotides: TGTGCCAGCAGTGAAATGCTGATTAGCTACGAGCAGTACTTC. Translated: CASSEMLISYEQYF.

The rearrangement links TRBV7-6 to TRBJ2-7; 7 positions match TRBD1. CDR1 is SGHVS, CDR2 FNYEAQ, per germline. The CDR3 contains 14 residues. V was pared by 5 bases and J by 7 bases, with 11 bases of the junction left unmatched. The CDR3 reads CASSREGAGLEQYF. DNA for the CDR3: TGTGCCAGCAGCCGAGAGGGGGCTGGGCTGGAGCAGTACTTC.

V and J are TRBV6-5 and TRBJ2-3; TRBD1 or TRBD2 may be the D gene (5 bases each). This CDR3 is built from 16 residues. V shed 3 bases and J shed 3 bases, with 16 bases lying between them. Germline CDR1 and CDR2: MNHEY and SVGAGI. CDR3 protein: CASSYRPGRNTDTQYF. The CDR3 coding sequence is TGTGCCAGCAGTTATCGGCCGGGACGGAATACAGATACGCAGTATTTT.

The chain recombines TRBV5-6 with TRBJ2-7; D unresolved. The CDR3 length is 13 residues. Germline CDR1 is SGHDT and CDR2 is YYEEEE. Trimming cost V 4 bases and J 3 bases, with 11 bases left between them. CDR3 region: CASSLDTNYEQYF. The DNA for the CDR3 is TGTGCCAGCAGCCTTGACACCAACTACGAGCAGTACTTC.

This chain uses TRBV5-6 with TRBJ2-3; 10 nucleotides match TRBD2. Germline CDR1 SGHDT, CDR2 YYEEEE. The CDR3 consists of 17 residues. Trimming at V came to 0 bases and at J to 4 bases, leaving 8 bases not matched to a gene. CDR3 sequence (DNA): TGTGCCAGCAGCTTGGGGTACTTAGCGGGAGGTGCAGATACGCAGTATTTT. Translating gives CASSLGYLAGGADTQYF.

This chain's CDR3 is CASSLGTSGRSYEQYF. Here the CDR3 DNA reads TGTGCCAGCAGCCTCGGGACTAGCGGGAGAAGTTACGAGCAGTACTTC. The chain employs TRBV13 and TRBJ2-7; 14 nucleotides agree with TRBD2. The CDR3 covers 16 residues. V shed 5 bases and J 4 bases; nucleotides not matched to a gene: 7. Looked up from germline, CDR1 is PRHDT and CDR2 is FYEKMQ (reference sequence).

CDR3 nucleotides: TGCGCCAGCAGCTTTAACAGGGGTTACGAGCAGTACTTC. Translated: CASSFNRGYEQYF. The chain is built from TRBV5-1 and TRBJ2-7; 7 nucleotides agree with TRBD1. The V gene end was trimmed by 2 bases and the J gene end by 4 bases; junction bases not matched to a gene: 3. Germline CDR1 is SGHRS and CDR2 is YFSETQ. The CDR3 has 13 amino acids. Filled out from reference TRBV5-1 and TRBJ2-7, the complete variable domain reads KAGVTQTPRYLIKTRGQQVTLSCSPISGHRSVSWYQQTPGQGLQFLFEYFSETQRNKGNFPGRFSGRQFSNSRSEMNVSTLELGDSALYLCASSFNRGYEQYFGPGTRLTVT.

V gene TRBV5-6 combines with J gene TRBJ2-2; 8 bases match TRBD2. The CDR3 is made up of 16 amino acids. V lost 7 bases to trimming and J lost 2 bases; unmatched junction nucleotides: 10. Germline CDR1 reads SGHDT; CDR2 reads YYEEEE. CDR3 amino acids: CASFGGLEGNTGELFF. As DNA, the CDR3 is TGTGCCAGCTTCGGGGGACTAGAGGGCAACACCGGGGAGCTGTTTTTT.

About this clone: Other DNA sequences of this sample code for an identical CDR3. The rearrangement uses TRBV7-6 and TRBJ2-1, with D perhaps TRBD2 (6 bases). The CDR3 is 15 residues long. The V end lost 1 base, the J end lost 2 bases, and 9 bases lay between the germline ends. Germline V gives CDR1 SGHVS, CDR2 FNYEAQ. CDR3 DNA sequence: TGTGCCAGCAGCTTAGGTACTAGCCCCTACAATGAGCAGTTCTTC. Translating it yields CASSLGTSPYNEQFF.

The chain is built from TRBV7-9 and TRBJ2-7; D possibly uses TRBD1 or TRBD2 (5 bases each). Trimming took off 4 bases at V and 3 bases at J, with 10 bases between the two ends. Germline CDR1 reads SEHNR; CDR2 reads FQNEAQ (reference sequence). This CDR3 comprises 13 residues. CDR3 DNA sequence: TGTGCCAGCAGCTGGGGGTTAAACTACGAGCAGTACTTC. Its protein product is CASSWGLNYEQYF.

J is TRBJ2-1 and V is TRBV4-3; 10 bases map to TRBD2. This CDR3 spans 20 amino acids. Trimming removed 0 bases from V and 1 base from J; junction bases left unmatched: 12. Germline lookup yields CDR1 LGHNA and CDR2 YSLEER. For the CDR3, the DNA is TGCGCCAGCAGCCAAGACTTTAGTGGAGGACTAGCGGAGTCCTACAATGAGCAGTTCTTC. Its translation: CASSQDFSGGLAESYNEQFF.

The chain has TRBV28 and TRBJ2-7; D remains ambiguous. V was pared by 3 bases and J by 0 bases, with 15 bases between. CDR1 is MDHEN and CDR2 is SYDVKM in the germline V gene. The CDR3 spans 16 residues. The CDR3 loop reads CASSFGTLGSSYEQYF. The CDR3, as DNA: TGTGCCAGCAGTTTTGGAACCCTCGGTAGCTCCTACGAGCAGTACTTC.

This chain joins TRBV7-3 and TRBJ2-2, with a possible D match to TRBD2 (7 bases). CDR3 length equals 17 residues. The germline CDR1 and CDR2 sequences are SGHTA and FQGTGA. Trimming removed 4 bases at V and 3 bases at J, with 18 bases between. The CDR3, as DNA: TGTGCCAGCAGCTCCCCAGGAGGGGGGGCCGACACCGGGGAGCTGTTTTTT. Translating it yields CASSSPGGGADTGELFF.

The chain links TRBV28 to TRBJ1-4, with 9 bases aligning to TRBD1. Germline V gene sequence: CDR1 MDHEN, CDR2 SYDVKM. The CDR3 is 18 amino acids. Losses at the gene ends were 1 base for V and 6 bases for J; bases not matched to a gene: 12. CDR3 DNA sequence: TGTGCCAGCAGTTTATTTTCGGACAGGGGAGGCACGGATGAAAAACTGTTTTTT. It codes for CASSLFSDRGGTDEKLFF.

This chain uses TRBV9 with TRBJ2-3, with D hard to call. Germline CDR1 and CDR2: SGDLS and YYNGEE. The CDR3 contains 14 residues. The V end lost 2 bases, the J end lost 2 bases, and 9 bases lay between the germline ends. CDR3 residues: CASSVEWATDTQYF. The CDR3 coding sequence is TGTGCCAGCAGCGTGGAGTGGGCCACAGATACGCAGTATTTT.

This clone was seen once. V gene TRBV7-9 combines with J gene TRBJ2-2, with D hard to call. The CDR3 extends over 14 amino acids. Trimming removed 5 bases at V and 1 base at J, with 8 bases between. CDR1 is SEHNR and CDR2 is FQNEAQ in the germline V gene (reference sequence). CDR3 residues: CASSQGMNTGELFF. For the CDR3, the DNA is TGTGCCAGCAGCCAAGGCATGAACACCGGGGAGCTGTTTTTT.

The CDR3 region has the DNA TGCGCCAGCAGCCAAGATTCCGTCGGGACCTACAATGAGCAGTTCTTC. Encoded protein: CASSQDSVGTYNEQFF. The chain employs TRBV4-3 and TRBJ2-1; a weak D match, TRBD2 (5 bases). The CDR3 sequence is 16 residues long. Germline CDR1 reads LGHNA; CDR2 reads YSLEER. Trimming left V 0 bases short and J 2 bases short, with 11 bases between.